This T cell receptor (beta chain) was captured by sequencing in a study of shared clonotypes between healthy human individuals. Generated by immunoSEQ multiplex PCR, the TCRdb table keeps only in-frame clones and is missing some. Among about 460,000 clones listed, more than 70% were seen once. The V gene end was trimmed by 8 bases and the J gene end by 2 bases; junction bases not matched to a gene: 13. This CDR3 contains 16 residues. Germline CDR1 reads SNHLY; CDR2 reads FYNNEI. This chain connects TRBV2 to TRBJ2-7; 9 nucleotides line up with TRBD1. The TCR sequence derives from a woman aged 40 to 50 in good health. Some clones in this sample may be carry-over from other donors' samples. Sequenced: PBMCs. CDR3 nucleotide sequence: TGTGCCAGCGACGGGACAGGGCCCCAAAAACCCTACGAGCAGTACTTC. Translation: CASDGTGPQKPYEQYF.